The source of this TCR beta chain is a study of blood T cell repertoires in COVID-19. In the study overall: Material from acute and convalescent COVID-19 was sourced from the United States, Italy and Spain.

TCRdb's copy holds only in-frame clones and misses some; the assay was immunoSEQ multiplex PCR. The table records fewer than 450,000 clones, approximately 89% of them present only once. The CDR3 consists of 14 residues. V lost 5 bases to trimming and J lost 0 bases, with 8 bases between them. From germline, CDR1 is LNHDA and CDR2 SQIVND (reference sequence). This chain links TRBV19 with TRBJ1-5, with D unresolved. This TCR derives from a woman younger than 35 who had recovered from COVID-19. The sample was peripheral blood. CDR3 sequence: CASSWRDSNQPQHF. DNA of the CDR3: TGTGCCAGTAGTTGGAGAGATAGCAATCAGCCCCAGCATTTT.